Each of the 10 T cell receptor beta chains below was sequenced from the same sample in a study of OX40 agonist ivuxolimab in advanced cancers. Assay: immunoSEQ multiplex PCR; the TCRdb copy retains only in-frame clones and omits some. The sample has 20,000 to 25,000 clones, roughly 80% seen once. Here the sequenced sample was CD4+ or CD8+ T cells sorted from blood, taken in a trial of the OX40 agonist ivuxolimab. The receptors here all came from an adult with an advanced solid tumor such as melanoma, head and neck, liver or kidney cancer.

This clone was seen more than once but under ten times. CDR3 in amino acids: CASSQGQGRAFF. The CDR3 DNA reads as TGTGCCAGCAGCCAGGGACAGGGGCGAGCTTTCTTT. V usage is TRBV7-2 and J usage is TRBJ1-1; 10 bases agree with TRBD1. This CDR3 comprises 12 residues. The germline V gene encodes CDR1 SGHTA and CDR2 FQGNSA. J gave up 10 bases and V 5 bases, and 4 bases lay outside the gene matches.

This clone was observed a handful of times. This chain links TRBV6-6 with TRBJ1-1, with 8 nucleotides matching TRBD1. The V gene end was trimmed by 8 bases and the J gene end by 5 bases; junction bases not matched to a gene: 10. Germline loops: CDR1 MNHNY, CDR2 SVGAGI (reference sequence). The CDR3 extends over 14 amino acids. For the CDR3, the DNA is TGTGCCAGCGAGGACAGGGCCGAACTGACTGAAGCTTTCTTT. It specifies CASEDRAELTEAFF.

This chain uses TRBV4-2 with TRBJ1-5; D is ambiguous. V was clipped by 1 base and J by 9 bases, with 13 bases between them. The CDR3 covers 14 residues. Germline V CDR1 and CDR2: LGHNA, YNFKEQ. CDR3: CASSQGPGGTPQHF. In DNA form, the CDR3 reads TGTGCCAGCAGCCAAGGCCCCGGCGGTACGCCCCAGCATTTT.

This sequence joins TRBV19 and TRBJ2-5; weak D call: TRBD2 (6 bases). From germline, CDR1 is LNHDA and CDR2 SQIVND (reference sequence). The V end lost 6 bases, the J end lost 5 bases, and 10 bases lay between the germline ends. The CDR3 spans 12 residues. The CDR3 nucleotides read TGTGCCAGTAGCGTAAGCGGGGAGACCCAGTACTTC. Translated: CASSVSGETQYF.

The chain joins TRBV18 to TRBJ2-3, with 11 bases lining up with TRBD2. Germline trimming cut 6 bases from V and 5 bases from J; bases unmatched to any gene: 7. This CDR3 spans 15 amino acids. Germline lookup yields CDR1 KGHSH and CDR2 LQKENI. The CDR3 spells CASSLSGGAGDTQYF. The DNA of the CDR3 is TGTGCCAGCTCCCTTAGCGGGGGGGCCGGAGATACGCAGTATTTT.

V is TRBV29-1 and J is TRBJ2-7; TRBD2 might be the D (6 bases). The length of the CDR3 is 12 residues. Trimming shortened V by 4 bases and J by 4 bases, and 11 bases separated the two germline ends. Germline V gene sequence: CDR1 SQVTM, CDR2 ANQGSEA. CDR3 amino acids: CSVGGLLYEQYF. The CDR3 region has the DNA TGCAGCGTTGGGGGACTTCTATACGAGCAGTACTTC.

The chain combines TRBV18 with TRBJ2-3, with D hard to call. V was cut by 3 bases and J by 0 bases, with 7 bases left in between. The CDR3 has 14 residues. In germline, CDR1 is KGHSH, CDR2 LQKENI. DNA for the CDR3: TGTGCCAGCTCACCTATCCTCAGCACAGATACGCAGTATTTT. Amino acids: CASSPILSTDTQYF.

This clone was counted a few times. This rearrangement joins TRBV10-3 to TRBJ2-7; 11 nucleotides agree with TRBD2. V was pared by 11 bases and J by 2 bases, with 11 bases of the junction left unmatched. This CDR3 has 15 amino acids. Per germline, CDR1 ENHRY and CDR2 SYGVKD. CDR3 protein: CASNPNSGGAYEQYF. CDR3 nucleotides: TGTGCCTCCAACCCCAATAGCGGGGGGGCCTACGAGCAGTACTTC.

The chain links TRBV30 to TRBJ2-2; D gene uncertain. CDR3 length: 13 amino acids. The germline CDR1 and CDR2 sequences are GTSNPN and SVGIG (reference sequence). The V and J ends lost 5 bases and 1 base respectively, with 8 bases between them. CDR3 nucleotide sequence: TGTGCCTGGCTGAGTCGGAACACCGGGGAGCTGTTTTTT. It yields the protein CAWLSRNTGELFF.

The chain employs TRBV5-1 and TRBJ2-7; 8 bases align to TRBD1. CDR3 size: 14 residues. Germline V gene data show CDR1 as SGHRS and CDR2 as YFSETQ. Trimming cost V 4 bases and J 7 bases; bases outside gene matches: 10. This CDR3 is CASSIGQGRDEQYF. For the CDR3, the DNA is TGCGCCAGCAGCATTGGACAGGGAAGGGATGAGCAGTACTTC.